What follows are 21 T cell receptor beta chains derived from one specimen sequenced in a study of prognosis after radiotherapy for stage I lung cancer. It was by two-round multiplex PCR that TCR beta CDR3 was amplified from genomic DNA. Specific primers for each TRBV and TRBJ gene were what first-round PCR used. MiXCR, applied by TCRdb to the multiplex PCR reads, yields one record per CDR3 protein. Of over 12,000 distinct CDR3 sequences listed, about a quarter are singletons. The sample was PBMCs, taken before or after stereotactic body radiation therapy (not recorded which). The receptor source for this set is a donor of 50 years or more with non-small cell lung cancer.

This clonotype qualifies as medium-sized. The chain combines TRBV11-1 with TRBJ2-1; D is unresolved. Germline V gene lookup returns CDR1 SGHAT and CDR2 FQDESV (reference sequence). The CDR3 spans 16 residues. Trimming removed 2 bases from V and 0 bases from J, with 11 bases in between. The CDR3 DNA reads TGTGCCAGCAGCTTATTCCCTAGTCCCTCCTACAATGAGCAGTTCTTC. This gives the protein CASSLFPSPSYNEQFF.

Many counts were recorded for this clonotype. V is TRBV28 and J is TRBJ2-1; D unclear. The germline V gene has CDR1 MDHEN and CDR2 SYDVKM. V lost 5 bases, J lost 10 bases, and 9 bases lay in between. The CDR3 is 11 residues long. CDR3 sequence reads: CASSQQREQFF. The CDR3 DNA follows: TGTGCCAGCAGTCAACAGCGAGAGCAGTTCTTC.

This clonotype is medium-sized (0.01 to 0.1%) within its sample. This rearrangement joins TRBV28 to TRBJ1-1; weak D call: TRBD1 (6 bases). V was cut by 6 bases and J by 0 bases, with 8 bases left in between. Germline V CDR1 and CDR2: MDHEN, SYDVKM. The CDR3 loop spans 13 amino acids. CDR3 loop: CASRTGMNTEAFF. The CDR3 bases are TGTGCCAGCAGGACAGGAATGAACACTGAAGCTTTCTTT.

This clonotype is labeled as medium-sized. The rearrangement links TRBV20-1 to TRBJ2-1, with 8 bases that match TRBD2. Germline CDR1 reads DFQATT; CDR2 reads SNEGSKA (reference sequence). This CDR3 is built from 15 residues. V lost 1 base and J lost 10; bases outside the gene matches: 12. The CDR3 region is CSARGIAGNSYEQFF. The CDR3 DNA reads TGCAGTGCTAGAGGGATAGCGGGAAATTCGTACGAGCAGTTCTTC.

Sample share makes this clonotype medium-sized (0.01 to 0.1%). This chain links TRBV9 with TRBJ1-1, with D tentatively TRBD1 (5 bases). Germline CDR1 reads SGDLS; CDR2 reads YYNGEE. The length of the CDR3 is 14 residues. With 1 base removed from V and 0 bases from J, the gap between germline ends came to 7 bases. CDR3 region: CASSVTGLNTEAFF. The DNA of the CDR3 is TGTGCCAGCAGCGTAACAGGCCTGAACACTGAAGCTTTCTTT.

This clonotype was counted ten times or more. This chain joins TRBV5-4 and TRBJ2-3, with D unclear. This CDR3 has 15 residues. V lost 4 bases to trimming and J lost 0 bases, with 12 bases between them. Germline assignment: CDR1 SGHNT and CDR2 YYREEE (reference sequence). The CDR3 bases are TGTGCCAGCAGCCCCAGGCGGTCTAGCACAGATACGCAGTATTTT. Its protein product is CASSPRRSSTDTQYF.

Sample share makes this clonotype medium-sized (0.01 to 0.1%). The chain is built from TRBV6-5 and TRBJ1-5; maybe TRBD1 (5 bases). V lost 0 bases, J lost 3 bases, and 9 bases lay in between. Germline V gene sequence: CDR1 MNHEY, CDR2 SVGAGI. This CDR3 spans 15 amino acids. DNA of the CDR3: TGTGCCAGCAGTTACTCGGGCAGGGACAATCAGCCCCAGCATTTT. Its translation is CASSYSGRDNQPQHF.

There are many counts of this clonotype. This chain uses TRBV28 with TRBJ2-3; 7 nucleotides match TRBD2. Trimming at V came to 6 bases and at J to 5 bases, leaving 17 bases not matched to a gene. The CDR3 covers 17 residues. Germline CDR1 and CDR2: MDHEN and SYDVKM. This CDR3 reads CASSIIAGPRVRDTQYF. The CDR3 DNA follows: TGTGCCAGCAGCATAATAGCGGGCCCGCGTGTTCGAGATACGCAGTATTTT.

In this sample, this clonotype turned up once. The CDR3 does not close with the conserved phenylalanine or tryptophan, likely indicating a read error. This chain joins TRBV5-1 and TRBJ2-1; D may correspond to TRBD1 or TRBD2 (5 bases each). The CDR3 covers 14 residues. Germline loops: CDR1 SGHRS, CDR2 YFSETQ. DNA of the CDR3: TGCGCCAGCAACTTGACCTGGGGGTACAATGAGCAGTTCTTA. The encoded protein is CASNLTWGYNEQFL.

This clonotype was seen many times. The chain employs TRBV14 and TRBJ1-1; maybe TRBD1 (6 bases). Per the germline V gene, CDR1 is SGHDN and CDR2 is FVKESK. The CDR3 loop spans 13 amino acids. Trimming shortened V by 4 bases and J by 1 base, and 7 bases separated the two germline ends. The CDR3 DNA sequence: TGTGCCAGCAGCCGGACAGCGAACACTGAAGCTTTCTTT. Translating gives CASSRTANTEAFF.

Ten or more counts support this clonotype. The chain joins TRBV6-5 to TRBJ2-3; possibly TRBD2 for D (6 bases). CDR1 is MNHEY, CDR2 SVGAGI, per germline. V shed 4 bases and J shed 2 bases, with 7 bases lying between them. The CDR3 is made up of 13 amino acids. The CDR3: CASSWTNTDTQYF. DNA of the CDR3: TGTGCCAGCAGTTGGACTAACACAGATACGCAGTATTTT.

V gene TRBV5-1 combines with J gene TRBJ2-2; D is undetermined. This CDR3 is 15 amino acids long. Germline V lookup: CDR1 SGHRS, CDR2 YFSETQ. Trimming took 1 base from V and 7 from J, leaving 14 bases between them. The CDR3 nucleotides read TGCGCCAGCAGCTTGCGGCACACGGGTGACGGGGAGCTGTTTTTT. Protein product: CASSLRHTGDGELFF.

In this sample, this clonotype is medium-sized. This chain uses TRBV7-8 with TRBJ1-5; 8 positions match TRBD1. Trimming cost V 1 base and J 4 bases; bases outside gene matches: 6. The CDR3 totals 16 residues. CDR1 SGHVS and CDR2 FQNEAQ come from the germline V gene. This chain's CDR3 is CASSLGGDRRNQPQHF. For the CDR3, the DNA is TGTGCCAGCAGCTTAGGTGGGGACAGGAGAAATCAGCCCCAGCATTTT.

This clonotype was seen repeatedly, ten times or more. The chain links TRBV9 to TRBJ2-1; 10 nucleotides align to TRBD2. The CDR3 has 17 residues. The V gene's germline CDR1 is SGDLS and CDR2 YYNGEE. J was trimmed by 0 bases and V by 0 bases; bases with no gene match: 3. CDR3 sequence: CASSVGASGSSYNEQFF. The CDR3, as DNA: TGTGCCAGCAGCGTAGGGGCTAGCGGGAGCTCCTACAATGAGCAGTTCTTC.

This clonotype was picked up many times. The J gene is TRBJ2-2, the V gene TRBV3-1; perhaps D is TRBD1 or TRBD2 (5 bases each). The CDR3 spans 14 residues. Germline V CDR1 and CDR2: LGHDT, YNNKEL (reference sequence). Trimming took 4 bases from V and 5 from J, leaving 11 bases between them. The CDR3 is CASSPTGRTGELFF. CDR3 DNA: TGTGCCAGCAGCCCCACGGGGCGTACCGGGGAGCTGTTTTTT. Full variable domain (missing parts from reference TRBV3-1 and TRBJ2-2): DTAVSQTPKYLVTQMGNDKSIKCEQNLGHDTMYWYKQDSKKFLKIMFSYNNKELIINETVPNRFSPKSPDKAHLNLHINSLELGDSAVYFCASSPTGRTGELFFGEGSRLTVL.

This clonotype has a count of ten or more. This chain's CDR3 is CASSPRTDRGETQYF. The DNA for the CDR3 is TGTGCCAGCTCACCAAGGACGGACAGGGGGGAGACCCAGTACTTC. The chain employs TRBV18 and TRBJ2-5, with 10 bases aligning to TRBD1. The V and J ends lost 2 bases and 5 bases, in that order; junction bases with no gene match: 5. CDR1 is KGHSH, CDR2 LQKENI, per germline. CDR3 size: 15 residues.

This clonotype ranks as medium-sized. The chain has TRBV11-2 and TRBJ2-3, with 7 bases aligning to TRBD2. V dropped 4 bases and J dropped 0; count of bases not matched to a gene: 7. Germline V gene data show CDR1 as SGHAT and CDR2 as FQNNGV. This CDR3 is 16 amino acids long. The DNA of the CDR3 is TGTGCCAGCAGCTCTTTCGGGAGGACCAGCACAGATACGCAGTATTTT. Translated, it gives CASSSFGRTSTDTQYF. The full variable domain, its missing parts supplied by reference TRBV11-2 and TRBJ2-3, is EAGVAQSPRYKIIEKRQSVAFWCNPISGHATLYWYQQILGQGPKLLIQFQNNGVVDDSQLPKDRFSAERLKGVDSTLKIQPAKLEDSAVYLCASSSFGRTSTDTQYFGPGTRLTVL.

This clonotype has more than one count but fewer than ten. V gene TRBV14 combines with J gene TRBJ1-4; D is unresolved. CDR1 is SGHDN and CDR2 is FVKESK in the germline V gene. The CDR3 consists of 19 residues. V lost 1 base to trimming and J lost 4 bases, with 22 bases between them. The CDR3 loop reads CASSQAKRAIWASNEKLFF. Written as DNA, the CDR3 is TGTGCCAGCAGCCAAGCCAAAAGGGCCATCTGGGCGAGTAATGAAAAACTGTTTTTT. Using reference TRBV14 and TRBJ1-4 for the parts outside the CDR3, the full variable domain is EAGVTQFPSHSVIEKGQTVTLRCDPISGHDNLYWYRRVMGKEIKFLLHFVKESKQDESGMPNNRFLAERTGGTYSTLKVQPAELEDSGVYFCASSQAKRAIWASNEKLFFGSGTQLSVL.

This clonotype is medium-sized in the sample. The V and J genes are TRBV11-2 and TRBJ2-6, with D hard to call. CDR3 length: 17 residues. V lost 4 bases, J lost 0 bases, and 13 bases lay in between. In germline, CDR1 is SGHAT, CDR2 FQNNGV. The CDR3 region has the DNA TGTGCCAGCAGCTCCTCTCTACAGCGCTCTGGGGCCAACGTCCTGACTTTC. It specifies CASSSSLQRSGANVLTF.

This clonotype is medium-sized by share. This CDR3 is CSARVRGAQETQYF. The DNA of the CDR3 is TGCAGTGCTAGAGTGCGCGGGGCACAAGAGACCCAGTACTTC. The genes are TRBV20-1 and TRBJ2-5, with D possibly matching TRBD2 (6 bases). From germline, CDR1 is DFQATT and CDR2 SNEGSKA (reference sequence). V dropped 1 base and J dropped 2 bases, with 11 bases sitting between them. This CDR3 region has 14 residues.

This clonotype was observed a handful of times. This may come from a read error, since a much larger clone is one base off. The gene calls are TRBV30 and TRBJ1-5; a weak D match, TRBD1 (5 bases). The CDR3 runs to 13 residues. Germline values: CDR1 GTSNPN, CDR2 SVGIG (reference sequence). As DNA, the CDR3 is TGTGCCTGGAAAAAAGGGGTCAATCGGCCCCAGCATTTT. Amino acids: CAWKKGVNRPQHF.